This T cell receptor beta chain was obtained from a study of T-cell memory formation after mild COVID-19. Study outcomes and limitations: Clones that contracted clustered mainly in CM and EM if CD4+ and in EMRA if CD8+. Whereas later expanders leaned CD4+, clones contracting day 15 to 85 showed a balanced CD4/CD8 makeup. Day 37-peaking second-wave clones had unconfirmed SARS-CoV-2 specificity.

Sample barcodes and UMIs were carried by the TCR alpha and TCR beta cDNA libraries that 5'RACE generated with constant-segment primers. TCRdb re-analysed the 5' RACE reads in MiXCR, keeping a single row per CDR3 protein. The sample lists about 400,000 distinct CDR3 sequences; about a quarter were seen once. The CDR3 is made up of 15 amino acids. The germline V and J ends were trimmed by 3 bases and 3 bases, with 10 bases remaining between them. Germline CDR1 and CDR2: KGHDR and SFDVKD. In this sample, this clonotype turned up a few times. Its antigen is not identified. V and J are TRBV24-1 and TRBJ2-2; D uncertain. Material: PBMCs or a T cell subset sorted from them (not recorded which). The clonotype originates from an adult woman who had mild COVID-19 (a few samples of this study predate the infection). Cell type and time point are not known. Here the CDR3 DNA reads TGTGCCACCAGTGATCGGGCGGCGGACACCGGGGAGCTGTTTTTT. Its protein product is CATSDRAADTGELFF.